These 26 T cell receptor beta chains were all obtained from the same sample, sequenced in a study of blood T cell repertoires in COVID-19. This table comes from immunoSEQ multiplex PCR, and its TCRdb copy is limited to in-frame clones, with some not included. The sample has 300,000 to 450,000 clones; around 90% are singletons. The sample was peripheral blood. The source of these receptors is a human donor in a cohort sampled during active COVID-19.

CDR3 residues: CASSLGADRGYGYTF. In nucleotides, the CDR3 is TGTGCCAGCAGCTTAGGGGCGGACAGGGGCTATGGCTACACCTTC. The chain links TRBV7-9 to TRBJ1-2; 9 nucleotides match TRBD1. V lost 1 base to trimming and J lost 4 bases; unmatched junction nucleotides: 4. Germline V gene data show CDR1 as SEHNR and CDR2 as FQNEAQ (reference sequence). The CDR3 is 15 amino acids. Supplemented by reference TRBV7-9 and TRBJ1-2, the full variable domain reads DTGVSQNPRHKITKRGQNVTFRCDPISEHNRLYWYRQTLGQGPEFLTYFQNEAQLEKSRLLSDRFSAERPKGSFSTLEIQRTEQGDSAMYLCASSLGADRGYGYTFGSGTRLTVV.

The CDR3 sequence is CASSGREGEQFF. CDR3 sequence (DNA): TGTGCCAGCAGCGGGAGGGAGGGTGAGCAGTTCTTC. The chain has TRBV21-1 and TRBJ2-1; TRBD2, as called in the table, went unchecked against the DNA. TRBV21-1 represents a pseudogene. The CDR3 has 12 amino acids.

The chain carries TRBV4-1 and TRBJ2-3, with no clear D. The CDR3 consists of 16 residues. Deletions cut 8 bases from V and 2 bases from J, with 20 bases between. The germline gives CDR1 MGHRA, CDR2 YSYEKL. The CDR3 loop reads CASGIGRHPATDTQYF. CDR3 nucleotide sequence: TGCGCCAGCGGTATCGGAAGACATCCCGCCACAGATACGCAGTATTTT.

This chain uses TRBV3-1 (or the pseudogene TRBV3-2) with TRBJ2-2; the match to TRBD2 covers 13 bases. The CDR3 totals 16 residues. Trimming cost V 5 bases and J 4 bases; bases outside gene matches: 4. Germline CDR1 and CDR2: LGHDT and YNNKEL (reference sequence). CDR3 sequence: CASSVGLAGVTGELFF. CDR3 DNA: TGTGCCAGCAGCGTAGGACTAGCGGGGGTCACCGGGGAGCTGTTTTTT.

The chain employs TRBV19 and TRBJ2-7; TRBD2 agrees at 7 bases. The CDR3 is made up of 13 amino acids. Germline V gene lookup returns CDR1 LNHDA and CDR2 SQIVND (reference sequence). Trimming removed 6 bases from V and 5 bases from J; junction bases left unmatched: 7. The CDR3 spells CASRGPGGHEQYF. DNA for the CDR3: TGTGCCAGTAGAGGGCCGGGGGGTCACGAGCAGTACTTC.

The chain employs TRBV5-5 and TRBJ2-5, with D possibly being TRBD1 (5 bases). Trimming left V 6 bases short and J 5 bases short, with 17 bases between. The CDR3 is 14 amino acids. In germline, CDR1 is SGHKS, CDR2 YYEKEE (reference sequence). In nucleotides, the CDR3 is TGTGCCAGCACCCATCGGCAGGGTGATGAGACCCAGTACTTC. It is translated as CASTHRQGDETQYF. Full variable domain (missing parts from reference TRBV5-5 and TRBJ2-5): DAGVTQSPTHLIKTRGQQVTLRCSPISGHKSVSWYQQVLGQGPQFIFQYYEKEERGRGNFPDRFSARQFPNYSSELNVNALLLGDSALYLCASTHRQGDETQYFGPGTRLLVL.

J is TRBJ2-7 and V is TRBV5-1; 8 bases map to TRBD1. This CDR3 spans 14 amino acids. CDR1 is SGHRS and CDR2 is YFSETQ in the germline V gene. V was pared by 4 bases and J by 4 bases, with 7 bases of the junction left unmatched. CDR3 DNA sequence: TGCGCCAGCAGCCCGACAGGGGCCTTATACGAGCAGTACTTC. This sequence encodes CASSPTGALYEQYF. Full variable domain (remainder filled in from reference TRBV5-1 and TRBJ2-7): KAGVTQTPRYLIKTRGQQVTLSCSPISGHRSVSWYQQTPGQGLQFLFEYFSETQRNKGNFPGRFSGRQFSNSRSEMNVSTLELGDSALYLCASSPTGALYEQYFGPGTRLTVT.

This sequence joins TRBV30 and TRBJ2-2; 9 bases are a match to TRBD2. Germline CDR1 is GTSNPN and CDR2 is SVGIG (reference sequence). The CDR3 covers 15 residues. The V segment lost 1 base and the J segment 8 bases; nucleotides outside the gene matches: 8. In nucleotides, the CDR3 is TGTGCCTGGAGTGCGCCTAGCGGGGTCTCGGGGGAGCTGTTTTTT. It translates to CAWSAPSGVSGELFF. Full variable domain (outside the CDR3, taken from reference TRBV30 and TRBJ2-2): SQTIHQWPATLVQPVGSPLSLECTVEGTSNPNLYWYRQAAGRGLQLLFYSVGIGQISSEVPQNLSASRPQDRQFILSSKKLLLSDSGFYLCAWSAPSGVSGELFFGEGSRLTVL.

This sequence joins TRBV5-1 and TRBJ2-5; 8 bases fit TRBD1. Trimming cost V 1 base and J 3 bases; bases outside gene matches: 8. CDR1 SGHRS and CDR2 YFSETQ come from the germline V gene. CDR3 length: 16 amino acids. The CDR3 nucleotides read TGCGCCAGCAGCTTGCAGGGGGCCACGGGCGAAGAGACCCAGTACTTC. Translation gives CASSLQGATGEETQYF.

The rearrangement uses TRBV15 and TRBJ2-7; the match to TRBD2 covers 11 bases. The CDR3 is 16 amino acids. Germline CDR1 reads LNHNV; CDR2 reads YYDKDF (reference sequence). The V segment lost 1 base and the J segment 3 bases; nucleotides outside the gene matches: 5. CDR3 region: CATSRGITSGSYEQYF. CDR3 sequence (DNA): TGTGCCACCAGCAGAGGGATAACTAGCGGGAGCTACGAGCAGTACTTC.

The chain has TRBV24-1 and TRBJ2-3; TRBD2 matches 10 bases. This CDR3 region has 17 residues. CDR1 KGHDR and CDR2 SFDVKD come from the germline V gene. The ends lost 4 bases at V and 4 bases at J; junction bases unmatched: 10. This chain's CDR3 is CATSEQTSGARADTQYF. The CDR3 bases are TGTGCCACCAGTGAACAAACTAGCGGGGCCAGGGCAGATACGCAGTATTTT.

This clone was recorded once. The chain couples TRBV19 to TRBJ1-5; D ambiguous. The CDR3 has 13 amino acids. The germline V gene encodes CDR1 LNHDA and CDR2 SQIVND (reference sequence). The V and J ends lost 3 bases and 5 bases respectively, with 8 bases between them. The CDR3 sequence is CASSIRSDQPQHF. CDR3 DNA sequence: TGTGCCAGTAGTATTCGGTCGGATCAGCCCCAGCATTTT.

The sample holds one count of this clone. V and J are TRBV19 and TRBJ1-5; TRBD1 agrees at 7 bases. This CDR3 comprises 15 residues. Trimming cost V 5 bases and J 6 bases; bases outside gene matches: 10. Germline CDR1 is LNHDA and CDR2 is SQIVND (reference sequence). Here the CDR3 DNA reads TGTGCCAGTAGTCCCGTACAGGGGTGGACTCAGCCCCAGCATTTT. This gives the protein CASSPVQGWTQPQHF.

The genes are TRBV7-8 and TRBJ1-1, with D maybe TRBD1 (5 bases). V shed 5 bases and J shed 5 bases, with 18 bases lying between them. The germline V gene has CDR1 SGHVS and CDR2 FQNEAQ. The CDR3 contains 15 residues. The CDR3: CASSPNVGRGTEAFF. CDR3 sequence (DNA): TGTGCCAGCAGCCCTAATGTGGGGCGGGGTACTGAAGCTTTCTTT.

The chain links TRBV6-2 or TRBV6-3 to TRBJ1-2, with D hard to call. CDR3 size: 13 residues. V was pared by 5 bases and J by 0 bases, with 7 bases between. Looked up from germline, CDR1 is MNHEY and CDR2 is SVGEGT. CDR3 protein: CASSPRANYGYTF. The CDR3 DNA follows: TGTGCCAGCAGTCCGCGAGCTAACTATGGCTACACCTTC.

This clone showed up just once. V gene TRBV11-2 combines with J gene TRBJ2-5; 8 bases agree with TRBD2. CDR3 length: 12 residues. Germline CDR1 SGHAT, CDR2 FQNNGV. After removal of 8 bases from V and 6 bases from J, the junction contained 5 bases not matched to a gene. The CDR3 nucleotides are TGTGCCAGCGGCCGGGGGGGCCAGACCCAGTACTTC. Translation: CASGRGGQTQYF.

The rearrangement joins TRBV7-2 to TRBJ2-3; maybe TRBD1 (6 bases). CDR1 is SGHTA and CDR2 is FQGNSA in the germline V gene. Deletions cut 6 bases from V and 2 bases from J, with 12 bases between. CDR3 length equals 14 residues. CDR3 sequence (DNA): TGTGCCAGCAGACCGGACAGCAACACAGATACGCAGTATTTT. Translating gives CASRPDSNTDTQYF.

The chain has TRBV18 and TRBJ2-2; 8 bases are a match to TRBD2. The trim removed 2 bases at V and 0 bases at J, leaving 2 bases unmatched. This CDR3 spans 16 amino acids. The germline V gene has CDR1 KGHSH and CDR2 LQKENI. The CDR3 loop reads CASSPGLASNTGELFF. DNA for the CDR3: TGTGCCAGCTCACCAGGACTAGCCTCGAACACCGGGGAGCTGTTTTTT.

This chain uses TRBV19 with TRBJ1-2; D remains unclear. Germline V gene sequence: CDR1 LNHDA, CDR2 SQIVND (reference sequence). The germline V and J ends were trimmed by 9 bases and 0 bases, with 11 bases remaining between them. This CDR3 spans 13 amino acids. The CDR3 sequence: CASHPSANYGYTF. The CDR3 DNA sequence: TGTGCCAGCCACCCCTCGGCTAACTATGGCTACACCTTC. The whole variable domain, filled in from reference TRBV19 and TRBJ1-2, reads DGGITQSPKYLFRKEGQNVTLSCEQNLNHDAMYWYRQDPGQGLRLIYYSQIVNDFQKGDIAEGYSVSREKKESFPLTVTSAQKNPTAFYLCASHPSANYGYTFGSGTRLTVV.

The CDR3 DNA reads as TGTGCCAGTAGTCCATCCGGGACAGCCTATGGCTACACCTTC. This gives the protein CASSPSGTAYGYTF. V and J are TRBV19 and TRBJ1-2, with 7 positions matching TRBD1. There are 14 residues in the CDR3. The germline gives CDR1 LNHDA, CDR2 SQIVND (reference sequence). V lost 5 bases to trimming and J lost 4 bases; unmatched junction nucleotides: 7. The whole variable domain, filled in from reference TRBV19 and TRBJ1-2, reads DGGITQSPKYLFRKEGQNVTLSCEQNLNHDAMYWYRQDPGQGLRLIYYSQIVNDFQKGDIAEGYSVSREKKESFPLTVTSAQKNPTAFYLCASSPSGTAYGYTFGSGTRLTVV.

CDR3 nucleotides: TGTGCCAGCAGCTCTTCTCGTGTTTTTGCCATCAGTGAAGCTTTCTTT. This codes for CASSSSRVFAISEAFF. This chain uses TRBV7-8 with TRBJ1-1, with D unresolved. This CDR3 region has 16 residues. V dropped 4 bases and J dropped 7 bases, with 22 bases sitting between them. CDR1 and CDR2 from the germline V gene are SGHVS and FQNEAQ.

The chain couples TRBV20-1 to TRBJ1-6; 8 nucleotides line up with TRBD1. CDR3 size: 14 residues. V shed 3 bases and J 8 bases; nucleotides not matched to a gene: 6. Germline V gene lookup returns CDR1 DFQATT and CDR2 SNEGSKA (reference sequence). Here the CDR3 reads CSASGQGSDSPLHF. Written as DNA, the CDR3 is TGCAGTGCTAGTGGACAGGGTTCTGATTCACCCCTCCACTTT.

V and J are TRBV3-1 (or the pseudogene TRBV3-2) and TRBJ2-7, with 7 bases identical to TRBD2. There are 16 residues in the CDR3. Germline loops: CDR1 LGHDT, CDR2 YNNKEL (reference sequence). V was clipped by 5 bases and J by 6 bases; unmatched bases: 16. CDR3 DNA: TGTGCCAGCAGCGAACTATGGGGGAGGGCCCTCGGCGAGCAGTACTTC. Translation gives CASSELWGRALGEQYF.

This chain joins TRBV27 and TRBJ2-7, with TRBD2 as a possible D gene (6 bases). The V gene's germline CDR1 is MNHEY and CDR2 SMNVEV (reference sequence). The V end was cut by 2 bases, the J end by 7 bases, with 12 bases between. The CDR3 is made up of 13 amino acids. The CDR3 reads CASSLGGAGEQYF. The CDR3 DNA reads TGTGCCAGCAGTTTAGGAGGGGCGGGGGAGCAGTACTTC.

This clone was observed a single time. This chain uses TRBV7-3 with TRBJ2-5; maybe TRBD1 (6 bases). V was pared by 5 bases and J by 3 bases, with 13 bases between. Germline-derived CDR1 and CDR2 are SGHTA and FQGTGA. This CDR3 is 14 amino acids long. CDR3 coding DNA: TGTGCCAGCAGCATACAGGGAGATGAAGAGACCCAGTACTTC. Amino acid sequence: CASSIQGDEETQYF.

The chain is built from TRBV20-1 and TRBJ2-1, with TRBD2 matching over 12 bases. The germline CDR1 and CDR2 sequences are DFQATT and SNEGSKA (reference sequence). The V and J ends lost 3 bases and 7 bases, in that order; junction bases with no gene match: 7. This CDR3 spans 15 amino acids. The CDR3 DNA follows: TGCAGTGCTAGTAAGCTAGCGGGAGGGGTAAATGAGCAGTTCTTC. Translating gives CSASKLAGGVNEQFF.